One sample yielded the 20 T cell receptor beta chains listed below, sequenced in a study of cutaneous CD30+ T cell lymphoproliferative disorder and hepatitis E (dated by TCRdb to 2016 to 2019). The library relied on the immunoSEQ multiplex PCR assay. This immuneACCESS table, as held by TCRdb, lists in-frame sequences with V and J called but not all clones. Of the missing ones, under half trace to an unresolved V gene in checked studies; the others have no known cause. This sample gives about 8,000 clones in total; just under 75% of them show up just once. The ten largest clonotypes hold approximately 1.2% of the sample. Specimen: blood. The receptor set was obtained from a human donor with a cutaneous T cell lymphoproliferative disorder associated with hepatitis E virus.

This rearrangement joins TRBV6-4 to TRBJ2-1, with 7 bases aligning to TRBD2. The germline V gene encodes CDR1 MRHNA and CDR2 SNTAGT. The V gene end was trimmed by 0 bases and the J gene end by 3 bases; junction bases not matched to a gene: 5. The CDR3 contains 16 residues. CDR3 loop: CASSDSHTSVYNEQFF. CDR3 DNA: TGTGCCAGCAGTGACTCCCATACTAGCGTCTACAATGAGCAGTTCTTC.

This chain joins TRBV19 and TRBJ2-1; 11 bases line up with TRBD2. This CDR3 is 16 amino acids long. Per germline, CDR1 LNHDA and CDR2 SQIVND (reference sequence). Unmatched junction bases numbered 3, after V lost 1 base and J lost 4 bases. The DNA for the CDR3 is TGTGCCAGTAGTATAGGTAGCGGGAGGGGATACAATGAGCAGTTCTTC. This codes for CASSIGSGRGYNEQFF.

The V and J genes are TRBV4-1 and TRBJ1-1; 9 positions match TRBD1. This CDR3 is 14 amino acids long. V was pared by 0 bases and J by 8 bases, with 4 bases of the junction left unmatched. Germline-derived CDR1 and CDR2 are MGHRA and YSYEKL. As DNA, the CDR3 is TGCGCCAGCAGCCAAGAGGACAGGGGAATGGAAGCTTTCTTT. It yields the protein CASSQEDRGMEAFF.

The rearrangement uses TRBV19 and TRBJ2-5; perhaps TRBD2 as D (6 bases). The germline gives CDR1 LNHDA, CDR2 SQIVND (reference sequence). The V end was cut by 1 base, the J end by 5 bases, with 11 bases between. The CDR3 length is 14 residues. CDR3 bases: TGTGCCAGTAGTATAGGAAGCCGGGGGGAGACCCAGTACTTC. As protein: CASSIGSRGETQYF.

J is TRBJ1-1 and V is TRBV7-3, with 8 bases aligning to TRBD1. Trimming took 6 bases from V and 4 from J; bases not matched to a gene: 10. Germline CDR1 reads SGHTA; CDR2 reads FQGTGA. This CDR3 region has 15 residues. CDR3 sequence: CASSATGTGLTEAFF. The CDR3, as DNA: TGTGCCAGCAGTGCGACCGGGACAGGCCTCACTGAAGCTTTCTTT.

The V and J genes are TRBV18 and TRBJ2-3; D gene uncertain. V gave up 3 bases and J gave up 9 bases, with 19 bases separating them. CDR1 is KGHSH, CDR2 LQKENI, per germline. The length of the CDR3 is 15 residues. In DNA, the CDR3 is TGTGCCAGCTCACCGGAGATGATAGCACAGATAACGCAGTATTTT. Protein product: CASSPEMIAQITQYF.

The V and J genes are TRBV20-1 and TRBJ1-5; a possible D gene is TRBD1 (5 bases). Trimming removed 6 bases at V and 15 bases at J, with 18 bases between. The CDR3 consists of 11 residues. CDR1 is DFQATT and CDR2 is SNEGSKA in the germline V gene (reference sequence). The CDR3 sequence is CSANLGLTWHF. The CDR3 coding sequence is TGCAGTGCGAATTTGGGACTTACCTGGCATTTT.

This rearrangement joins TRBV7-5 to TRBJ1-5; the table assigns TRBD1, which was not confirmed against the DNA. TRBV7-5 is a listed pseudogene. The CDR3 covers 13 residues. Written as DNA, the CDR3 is TGTGCCAGCAGCCCGACAGTGAATCAGCCCCAGCATTTT. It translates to CASSPTVNQPQHF.

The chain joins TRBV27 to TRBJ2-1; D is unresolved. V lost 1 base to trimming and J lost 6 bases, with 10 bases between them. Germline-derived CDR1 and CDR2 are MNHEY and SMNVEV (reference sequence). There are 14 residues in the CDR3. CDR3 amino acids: CASSLYSFSNEQFF. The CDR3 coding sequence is TGTGCCAGCAGTTTATATAGTTTCTCCAATGAGCAGTTCTTC.

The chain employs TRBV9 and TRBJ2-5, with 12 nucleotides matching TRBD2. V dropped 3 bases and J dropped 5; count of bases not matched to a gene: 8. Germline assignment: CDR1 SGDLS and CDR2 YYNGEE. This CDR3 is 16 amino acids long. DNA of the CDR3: TGTGCCAGCAGCGCCCAGACTAGCGGGGGTAAGGAGACCCAGTACTTC. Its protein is CASSAQTSGGKETQYF.

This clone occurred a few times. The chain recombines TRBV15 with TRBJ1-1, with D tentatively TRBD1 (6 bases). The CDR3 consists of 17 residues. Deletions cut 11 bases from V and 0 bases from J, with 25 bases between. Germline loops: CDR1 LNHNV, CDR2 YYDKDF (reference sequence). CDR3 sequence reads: CAVKRTEDEPMNTEAFF. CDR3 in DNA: TGTGCCGTCAAAAGGACAGAAGACGAGCCCATGAACACTGAAGCTTTCTTT.

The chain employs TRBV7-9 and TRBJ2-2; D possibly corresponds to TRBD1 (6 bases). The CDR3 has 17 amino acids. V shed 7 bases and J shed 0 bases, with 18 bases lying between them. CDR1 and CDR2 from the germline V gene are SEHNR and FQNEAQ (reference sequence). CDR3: CASIAQQGPTNTGELFF. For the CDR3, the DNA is TGTGCCAGCATCGCCCAACAGGGACCGACGAACACCGGGGAGCTGTTTTTT.

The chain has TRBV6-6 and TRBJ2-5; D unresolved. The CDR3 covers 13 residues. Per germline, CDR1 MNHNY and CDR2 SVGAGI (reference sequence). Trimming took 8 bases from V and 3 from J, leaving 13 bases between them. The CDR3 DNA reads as TGTGCCAGCCGTCCCCCCCTAGAAGAGACCCAGTACTTC. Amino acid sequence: CASRPPLEETQYF.

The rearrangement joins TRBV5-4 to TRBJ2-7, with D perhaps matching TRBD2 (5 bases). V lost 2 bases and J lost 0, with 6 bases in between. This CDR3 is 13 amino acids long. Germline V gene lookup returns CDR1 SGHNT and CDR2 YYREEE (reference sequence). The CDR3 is CASSFGVSYEQYF. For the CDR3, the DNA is TGTGCCAGCAGCTTCGGGGTCTCCTACGAGCAGTACTTC. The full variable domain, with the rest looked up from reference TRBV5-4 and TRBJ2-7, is ETGVTQSPTHLIKTRGQQVTLRCSSQSGHNTVSWYQQALGQGPQFIFQYYREEENGRGNFPPRFSGLQFPNYSSELNVNALELDDSALYLCASSFGVSYEQYFGPGTRLTVT.

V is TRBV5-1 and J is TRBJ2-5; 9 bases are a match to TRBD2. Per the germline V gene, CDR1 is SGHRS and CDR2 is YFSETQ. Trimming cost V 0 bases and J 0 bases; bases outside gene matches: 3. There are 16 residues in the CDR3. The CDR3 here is CASSLGVAGDQETQYF. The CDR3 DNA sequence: TGCGCCAGCAGCTTGGGGGTAGCGGGGGACCAAGAGACCCAGTACTTC.

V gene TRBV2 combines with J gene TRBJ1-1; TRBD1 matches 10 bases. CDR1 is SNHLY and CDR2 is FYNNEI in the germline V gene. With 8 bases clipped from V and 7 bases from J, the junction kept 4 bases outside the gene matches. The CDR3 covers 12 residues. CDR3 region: CASGQGVGEAFF. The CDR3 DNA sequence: TGTGCCAGCGGACAGGGGGTAGGTGAAGCTTTCTTT.

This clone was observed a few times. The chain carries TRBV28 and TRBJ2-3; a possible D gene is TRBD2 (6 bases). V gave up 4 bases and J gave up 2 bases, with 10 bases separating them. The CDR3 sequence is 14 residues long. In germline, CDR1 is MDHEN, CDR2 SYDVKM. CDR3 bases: TGTGCCAGCAGTTCTAGCGAGTTCACAGATACGCAGTATTTT. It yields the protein CASSSSEFTDTQYF.

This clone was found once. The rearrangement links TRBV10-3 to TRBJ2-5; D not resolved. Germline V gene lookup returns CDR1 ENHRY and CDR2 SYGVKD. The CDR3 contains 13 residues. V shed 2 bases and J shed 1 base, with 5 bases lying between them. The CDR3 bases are TGTGCCATCAGTGAGGCCAGCCAAGAGACCCAGTACTTC. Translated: CAISEASQETQYF.

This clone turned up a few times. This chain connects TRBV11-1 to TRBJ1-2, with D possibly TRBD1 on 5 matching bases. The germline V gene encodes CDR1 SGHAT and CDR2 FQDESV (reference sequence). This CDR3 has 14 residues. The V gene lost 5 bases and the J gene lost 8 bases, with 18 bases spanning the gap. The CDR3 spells CASSLGPTAPGYTF. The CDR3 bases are TGTGCCAGCAGCCTGGGACCGACTGCGCCCGGCTACACCTTC.

The CDR3 sequence: CASSPRDGTYEQYF. CDR3 nucleotides: TGTGCCAGCAGTCCCCGGGACGGAACTTACGAGCAGTACTTC. The chain recombines TRBV28 with TRBJ2-7, with D possibly being TRBD1 or TRBD2 (5 bases each). Trimming shortened V by 5 bases and J by 4 bases, and 15 bases separated the two germline ends. The germline CDR1 and CDR2 sequences are MDHEN and SYDVKM. The CDR3 sequence is 14 residues long. The variable domain in full, completed from reference TRBV28 and TRBJ2-7, reads DVKVTQSSRYLVKRTGEKVFLECVQDMDHENMFWYRQDPGLGLRLIYFSYDVKMKEKGDIPEGYSVSREKKERFSLILESASTNQTSMYLCASSPRDGTYEQYFGPGTRLTVT.